Detailed here is one TCR beta chain. This clone's antigen is unknown. It has no much larger one-base neighbor in the sample; base qualities were not kept. This sample was sequenced with an Illumina MiSeq. The public sequencing data were trimmed at Q25 with fastp and processed into clonotypes with MiXCR by TCRdb, which kept only in-frame beta chains. Every CDR3 protein is listed once, alongside the most common genes and DNA of its rows. The sample table shows 55,000 to 80,000 distinct CDR3 sequences, and 21% are seen once. The biggest ten clones account for around 2.3% of the sample. The data were obtained in a study of lung T cells in sarcoidosis with Löfgren's syndrome (dated by TCRdb to about 2017). A note on the overall study: Sarcoidosis was characterized as a granulomatous disease that is mostly pulmonary, in which CD4+ T cells accumulate in bronchoalveolar lavage fluid. The repertoire analyses centered on Lofgren's syndrome patients.

What the research found in general, with its limitations: The study only suggested recognition of a sarcoidosis-associated antigen, and the antigen remained putative and unidentified.

The receptor's source is a human donor with sarcoidosis (Löfgren's syndrome or another form), or a control subject (not recorded which). Sample: CD4+ T cells from PBMCs.

The CDR3 sequence is CASSDRGLAGYTF. The base sequence is TGTGCCAGCAGTGACAGGGGGCTTGCTGGCTACACCTTC. The chain is encoded by TRBV7-9 joined to TRBJ1-2, and TRBD1 aligns with 10 junction nucleotides. From the cysteine up to the phenylalanine, the CDR3 has a length of 13 residues. Here the CDR3 DNA is all that survives: 39 bases in frame from base 1. In the germline V gene (reference sequence), CDR1 corresponds to SEHNR and CDR2 to FQNEAQ. Relative to germline, V is missing 6 bases and J is missing 7 bases, with 5 bases of the junction outside any gene match.